The T cell receptor beta chain described here comes from a study of blood T cell repertoires in COVID-19. Background on the study: Sample material is recorded as cDNA or gDNA derived from T cells, B-cell-depleted T cells, or PBMCs.

Original analysis: Researchers report that nucleated cell counts were estimated from reference gene primer amplification. Some clones are missing from TCRdb's copy, which holds only in-frame ones; the method was immunoSEQ multiplex PCR. V, J and clone size are taken as reported in that table, and D and trimming were inferred from the DNA itself. Here the sample spans about 300,000 clones, around nine tenths being singletons. This receptor was identified in a woman in her 30s who had recovered from COVID-19. Sequencing was performed on PBMCs or T cells enriched from blood (not recorded which).

CDR3 DNA sequence: TGTGCCACCAGTGATTCCATCCGGCTAGCGGGAGGGTTAAGCACAGATACGCAGTATTTT. The encoded protein is CATSDSIRLAGGLSTDTQYF. V and J are TRBV24-1 and TRBJ2-3, with 12 bases that match TRBD2. Looked up from germline, CDR1 is KGHDR and CDR2 is SFDVKD. The CDR3 totals 20 residues. The junction had 11 bases not matched to a gene; V was cut back by 2 bases and J by 0 bases.